Listed below are T cell receptor beta chains from one sample, sequenced in a study of blood T cell repertoires in COVID-19. This table comes from immunoSEQ multiplex PCR, and its TCRdb copy is limited to in-frame clones, with some not included. The repertoire holds 76,000 or so clones, less than 90% seen once, with approximately 17% in the top ten. Sequencing was carried out using peripheral blood. All receptors derive from a man aged 80 or over in a cohort sampled during active COVID-19. Both conserved end residues are trimmed from each CDR3.

cdr3_aa	j_call	v_call
ASSYLPVDTGELF	TRBJ2-2	TRBV6-5
ASSPDRPRNEKLF	TRBJ1-4	TRBV14
ASSLSNADSEAF	TRBJ1-1	TRBV28
ASSPDISTDTQY	TRBJ2-3	TRBV7-2
ASSLDRGAKGNTIY	TRBJ1-3	TRBV5-1
ASSSGGNQETQY	TRBJ2-5	TRBV5-1
ASSLLGTSREQF	TRBJ2-1	TRBV13
ASSIATGKRAEAF	TRBJ1-1	TRBV19
ASTHPGTGGFNSNQPQH	TRBJ1-5	TRBV21-1
ASSLLTGGATDTQY	TRBJ2-3	TRBV5-6
ASSLTSDREQPQH	TRBJ1-5	TRBV5-1
ASSKRASTDTQY	TRBJ2-3	TRBV6-4
ASSGGEQPQH	TRBJ1-5	TRBV7-9
ASSIDRTIKPQH	TRBJ1-5	TRBV19
ASSQDVILEEAF	TRBJ1-1	TRBV4-1
ASSEALGRGETQY	TRBJ2-5	TRBV6-1
ASSELQWASGTGELF	TRBJ2-2	TRBV2
ATSRRQGGNQPQH	TRBJ1-5	TRBV15
ASQGSFTDTQY	TRBJ2-3	TRBV2
ASSYEGDGYT	TRBJ1-2	TRBV6-6
ASSQTLGNTDTQY	TRBJ2-3	TRBV6-4
ASSEGARQGSRETQY	TRBJ2-5	TRBV6-1
ASRPSEGQGKIEAF	TRBJ1-1	TRBV19
ASRDGQGLFRYT	TRBJ1-2	TRBV6-6
ASSATAGGRREQY	TRBJ2-7	TRBV9
ASRGRNGEELF	TRBJ2-2	TRBV9
ASSQGLEETQY	TRBJ2-5	TRBV4-1
ASSYGRDRGHEQY	TRBJ2-7	TRBV6-6
SARGEQAQH	TRBJ1-5	TRBV20-1
ASSPLAEHTDTQY	TRBJ2-3	TRBV18
ASSRGQAETQY	TRBJ2-5	TRBV11-2
ASSARAGATDTQY	TRBJ2-3	TRBV9
ASSLQGAGMNTEAF	TRBJ1-1	TRBV18
ASSLGVGNQPQH	TRBJ1-5	TRBV6-6
ASSQDASGGAANTGELF	TRBJ2-2	TRBV4-3
ASSVGLAGGQGNEQF	TRBJ2-1	TRBV9
ASSLDLAGGPYGETQY	TRBJ2-5	TRBV7-6
SVGSGSPGGTGELF	TRBJ2-2	TRBV29-1
ASSQEAYNSPLH	TRBJ1-6	TRBV7-9
ASSSTGEEDIQY	TRBJ2-4	TRBV28
ASSLVSSSMGYT	TRBJ1-2	TRBV7-2
ASSPDSGGGNEQF	TRBJ2-1	TRBV18
ASSGTGSITDTQY	TRBJ2-3	TRBV5-1
ASSMLWDSNYGYT	TRBJ1-2	TRBV19
ASSYSGLANYNEQF	TRBJ2-1	TRBV6-2/TRBV6-3
ASSQAGGAAYNEQF	TRBJ2-1	TRBV3-1/TRBV3-2